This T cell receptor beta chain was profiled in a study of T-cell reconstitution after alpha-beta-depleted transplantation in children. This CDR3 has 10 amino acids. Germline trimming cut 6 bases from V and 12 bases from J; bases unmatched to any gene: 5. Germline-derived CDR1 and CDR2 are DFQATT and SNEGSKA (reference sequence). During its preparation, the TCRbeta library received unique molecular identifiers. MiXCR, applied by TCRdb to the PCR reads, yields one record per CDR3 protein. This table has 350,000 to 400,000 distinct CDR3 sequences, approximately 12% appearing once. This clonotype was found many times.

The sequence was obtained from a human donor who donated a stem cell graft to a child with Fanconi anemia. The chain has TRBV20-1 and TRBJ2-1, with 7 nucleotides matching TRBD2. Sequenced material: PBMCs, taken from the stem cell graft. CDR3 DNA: TGCAGTGCCTTACGCGGGGGGCAGTTCTTC. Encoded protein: CSALRGGQFF.